The entry below gives a single T cell receptor beta chain sequence along with its context. The primer mix had 60 Vbeta and 13 Jbeta primers. The data were produced by immunoSEQ multiplex PCR, yet TCRdb's version contains in-frame clones alone and is incomplete. The sample lists 150,000 to 200,000 clones, roughly 85% occurring once. Germline values: CDR1 MNHEY, CDR2 SMNVEV (reference sequence). The CDR3 sequence is 15 residues long. J gave up 6 bases and V 5 bases, and 5 bases lay outside the gene matches. This sample stems from a study of cytomegalovirus exposure and HLA in healthy donors. The gene calls are TRBV27 and TRBJ2-7, with 15 bases lining up with TRBD2. The origin of this receptor is a woman in her 50s in good health and CMV-seronegative. The sequencing sample was made of PBMCs. CDR3 sequence: CASSAGTSGRFEQYF. The DNA for the CDR3 is TGTGCCAGCAGTGCCGGGACTAGCGGGAGGTTCGAGCAGTACTTC.